This T cell receptor beta chain was recovered during a study of CXCR3-negative and CXCR3-positive naive CD8 T cells (dated by TCRdb to between 2017 and 2020). Background for the entire study: In total, roughly 150 million TRB reads were obtained, or roughly 1.5 +/- 0.3 million reads per library. Data from roughly eleven donors, pooled across two independent experiments, went into the diversity and physicochemical repertoire analyses. The TRBV-TRBJ cluster analysis covered naive subsets from 5 or 6 donors and memory cells from 3 donors.

Worth noting for this clonotype: Its antigen has not been determined.

The sample was run on a NextSeq 550. The Human TCR Profiling Kit (MiLaboratory) was used to make UMI-labeled 5' RACE TRB cDNA libraries. cDNA synthesis used the entire amount of extracted RNA, and PCR amplification then used the entire amount of cDNA produced. Libraries were prepared in parallel using an identical number of PCR cycles. The study's own analysis went as follows. MIGEC and MiXCR extracted about 50,000 +/- 10,000 unique UMI-labeled TRB cDNA molecules per library, requiring at least two reads per UMI. On average, each library contained approximately 40,000 +/- 10,000 functional in-frame TRB CDR3 nucleotide clonotypes without stop codons. After each sample was downsampled to 5000 UMI-labeled TRB molecules, VDJtools was used to calculate diversity metrics such as normalized Shannon-Wiener and Chao1. For the central five CDR3 residues, VDJtools calculated physicochemical properties weighted by clonotype size, namely interaction energy, strength, volume and Kidera factor 4. TCRdb reprocessed the reads, so every CDR3 protein sequence counts as one entry and DNA is not shown. Clone size and V and J calls follow TCRdb, not the original study. Per the sample table, the count is about 98,000 distinct CDR3 sequences. 0.85% to 1.4% of the sample rests with the top ten.

The CDR3, from cysteine to phenylalanine, totals 18 residues. This entry has no DNA. The research as a whole found: Freshly isolated PBMCs were used for most assays because CXCR3 expression went down partially after cryopreservation. Because surface CD5, which has been linked to self-reactivity in mice, was comparable between naive subsets, TCR interaction strength was also inferred from TRB CDR3 physicochemical properties. Naive CXCR3-negative and CXCR3-positive cells from the same donor showed similar TRBV-TRBJ usage, whereas memory cells showed distinct patterns. TRB CDR3s from CXCR3-positive naive cells showed higher hydrophobicity (lower Kidera factor 4), lower energy, and higher strength and volume indices than CXCR3-negative naive cells. Repertoire diversity was comparably high in both naive subsets but much lower in memory CD8+ T cells.

For every CD8+ T cell subset, about 300,000 cells were flow-sorted straight into RLT lysis buffer, and each subset was sorted in triplicate. To exclude memory contaminants, naive CD8+ T cells were stringently defined as CD45RO-CCR7+CD27+CD95-. Using standard density gradient centrifugation, peripheral blood mononuclear cells were isolated from buffy coats. Naive CXCR3-negative and CXCR3-positive CD8+ T cells were flow-sorted on a FACSAria III. Total RNA was extracted from sorted cells using an RNeasy Mini Kit. This TCR derives from a human donor in good health. Some clones in this sample may be carry-over from other donors' samples. The sequence is built from TRBV12-1 and TRBJ1-5; TCRdb names TRBD1, which stays unverified in the absence of DNA. TRBV12-1 is reported as a pseudogene. The specimen was naive CXCR3+ CD8+ T cells from blood. The meaning of the sample's cell subset or site label: CD45RO-CCR7+CD27+CD95- naive CD8+ T cells expressing CXCR3 (TNR3+). CDR3 loop: CASSLPPGGRYSNQPQHF.